One and the same sample provided the 28 T cell receptor beta chains below, sequenced in a study of shared clonotypes between healthy human individuals. Produced via immunoSEQ multiplex PCR; TCRdb's table is partial and in-frame only. The sample holds about 470,000 clones, roughly 83% seen once. What was sequenced was PBMCs. The origin of the receptors is a woman aged 35 to 49 in good health. Some clones in this sample may be carry-over from other donors' samples.

The V call is TRBV11-1, the J call TRBJ2-3; no firm D call. V was trimmed by 1 base and J by 6 bases, leaving 11 bases between them. CDR3 length: 14 amino acids. The germline V gene encodes CDR1 SGHAT and CDR2 FQDESV (reference sequence). The CDR3 region is CASSLVPAPDTQYF. The CDR3 nucleotides are TGTGCCAGCAGCTTAGTCCCCGCGCCCGATACGCAGTATTTT.

The chain joins TRBV28 to TRBJ1-1; D is possibly TRBD1 (6 bases). This CDR3 spans 10 amino acids. CDR1 is MDHEN and CDR2 is SYDVKM in the germline V gene. Trimming removed 9 bases from V and 9 bases from J, with 11 bases in between. As DNA, the CDR3 is TGTGCCAGTTCCGGGACAAAAGCTTTCTTT. Encoded protein: CASSGTKAFF.

This chain uses TRBV27 with TRBJ1-2, with TRBD1 as a possible D gene (6 bases). Germline CDR1 is MNHEY and CDR2 is SMNVEV (reference sequence). The CDR3 runs 14 residues. V was cut by 0 bases and J by 8 bases, with 13 bases left in between. The CDR3 is CASSLSTGTLGYTF. The DNA for the CDR3 is TGTGCCAGCAGTTTATCAACAGGGACCTTAGGCTACACCTTC.

The CDR3 DNA is TGCGCCAGCAGCCAAGATCCCAACAGGACTCTAACCGATCAGCCCCAGCATTTT. Translating it yields CASSQDPNRTLTDQPQHF. This chain uses TRBV4-1 with TRBJ1-5, with a tentative D call TRBD1 (5 bases). V was cut by 0 bases and J by 5 bases, with 20 bases left in between. The CDR3 is 18 amino acids. Germline CDR1 and CDR2: MGHRA and YSYEKL.

This clone was counted a few times. The chain joins TRBV25-1 to TRBJ2-2, with no clear D. CDR1 is MGHDK and CDR2 is SYGVNS in the germline V gene. The CDR3 is made up of 12 amino acids. V shed 3 bases and J shed 6 bases, with 5 bases lying between them. Written as DNA, the CDR3 is TGTGCCAGCAGTGACCTCCCCGGGGAGCTGTTTTTT. This gives the protein CASSDLPGELFF.

The genes are TRBV6-1 and TRBJ2-5, with D perhaps matching TRBD1 (6 bases). Germline V lookup: CDR1 MNHNS, CDR2 SASEGT. V lost 4 bases, J lost 7 bases, and 16 bases lay in between. The CDR3 loop spans 14 amino acids. CDR3 in amino acids: CASSAETGVGTQYF. CDR3 sequence (DNA): TGTGCCAGCAGTGCGGAGACAGGTGTCGGGACCCAGTACTTC.

This chain connects TRBV28 to TRBJ2-5; D remains ambiguous. The DNA end lines up better with TRBJ2-7; the J call may be wrong. There are 13 residues in the CDR3. CDR1 is MDHEN and CDR2 is SYDVKM in the germline V gene. CDR3 sequence: CASSLMAVYEQYF. The CDR3 nucleotides are TGTGCCAGCAGTTTAATGGCGGTCTACGAGCAGTACTTC.

This clone was found a few times. V is TRBV28 and J is TRBJ1-5; TRBD1 is a possible D gene (5 bases). The CDR3 length is 13 residues. The V gene lost 6 bases and the J gene lost 6 bases, with 12 bases spanning the gap. Per germline, CDR1 MDHEN and CDR2 SYDVKM. In nucleotides, the CDR3 is TGTGCCAGCAGGGGCAGGGAGGGTCAGCCCCAGCATTTT. It yields the protein CASRGREGQPQHF.

V is TRBV6-6 and J is TRBJ1-1, with D possibly matching TRBD1 (6 bases). CDR3 length equals 13 residues. CDR1 is MNHNY and CDR2 is SVGAGI in the germline V gene (reference sequence). Between the trimmed V and J ends, which lost 2 bases and 6 bases, there was a span of 10 bases. The CDR3 DNA reads as TGTGCCAGCAGTTACGATACAGGGCCTGAAGCTTTCTTT. It translates to CASSYDTGPEAFF.

Here the CDR3 reads CASSLYIGSYNEQFF. CDR3 nucleotide sequence: TGTGCCAGCTCACTCTATATCGGCTCCTACAATGAGCAGTTCTTC. This chain uses TRBV18 with TRBJ2-1; D call uncertain. There are 15 residues in the CDR3. Trimming took 4 bases from V and 0 from J, leaving 10 bases between them. Germline loops: CDR1 KGHSH, CDR2 LQKENI. The complete variable domain, with remaining parts taken from reference TRBV18 and TRBJ2-1, reads NAGVMQNPRHLVRRRGQEARLRCSPMKGHSHVYWYRQLPEEGLKFMVYLQKENIIDESGMPKERFSAEFPKEGPSILRIQQVVRGDSAAYFCASSLYIGSYNEQFFGPGTRLTVL.

The V call is TRBV7-8, the J call TRBJ2-5; 13 positions agree with TRBD2. The CDR3 runs 14 residues. In germline, CDR1 is SGHVS, CDR2 FQNEAQ. The V segment lost 4 bases and the J segment 6 bases; nucleotides outside the gene matches: 2. The CDR3 nucleotides are TGTGCCAGCAGCTCCGGGACTAGCGGGAAGACCCAGTACTTC. Its translation: CASSSGTSGKTQYF.

The chain couples TRBV19 to TRBJ2-7, with 7 bases matching TRBD2. The germline CDR1 and CDR2 sequences are LNHDA and SQIVND (reference sequence). The CDR3 has 17 residues. V lost 1 base and J lost 1; bases outside the gene matches: 10. CDR3 residues: CASSIGPAAGSSYEQYF. CDR3 bases: TGTGCCAGTAGTATAGGACCAGCAGCGGGAAGTTCCTACGAGCAGTACTTC.

V gene TRBV10-3 combines with J gene TRBJ2-6; D unresolved. Germline CDR1 reads ENHRY; CDR2 reads SYGVKD. The CDR3 contains 16 residues. Trimming shortened V by 2 bases and J by 0 bases, and 8 bases separated the two germline ends. The CDR3 reads CAISEVWTSGANVLTF. The CDR3 nucleotides are TGTGCCATCAGTGAGGTGTGGACCTCTGGGGCCAACGTCCTGACTTTC.

For the CDR3, the DNA is TGTGCCAGCAGTAGCCAAAGGGGAAGGCTGAACACCGGGGAGCTGTTTTTT. It specifies CASSSQRGRLNTGELFF. The V and J genes are TRBV28 and TRBJ2-2, with D perhaps matching TRBD1 (5 bases). V was shortened by 5 bases and J by 1 base, with 17 bases between the two germline ends. The length of the CDR3 is 17 residues. Germline lookup yields CDR1 MDHEN and CDR2 SYDVKM.

The chain carries TRBV28 and TRBJ1-4, with D tentatively TRBD1 (6 bases). The V end was cut by 6 bases, the J end by 3 bases, with 17 bases between. Germline lookup yields CDR1 MDHEN and CDR2 SYDVKM. The CDR3 runs 16 residues. The CDR3 region is CASSPSGATANEKLFF. CDR3 coding DNA: TGTGCCAGCAGCCCGTCAGGGGCGACGGCTAATGAAAAACTGTTTTTT.

The chain is built from TRBV29-1 and TRBJ1-2; 9 bases line up with TRBD1. The CDR3 is 13 residues long. The ends lost 6 bases at V and 4 bases at J; junction bases unmatched: 6. Germline V gene sequence: CDR1 SQVTM, CDR2 ANQGSEA. The CDR3 coding sequence is TGCAGCGTGTCACCGGGACAGGGCTATGGCTACACCTTC. As protein: CSVSPGQGYGYTF.

This chain links TRBV28 with TRBJ2-1, with D unresolved. Trimming stripped 4 bases from V and 7 bases from J, with 14 bases between. This CDR3 contains 14 residues. Germline V gene lookup returns CDR1 MDHEN and CDR2 SYDVKM. The CDR3 nucleotides are TGTGCCAGCAGTTGGGATAGGAGCAGGAATGAGCAGTTCTTC. Translated: CASSWDRSRNEQFF.

The chain links TRBV2 to TRBJ2-7; maybe TRBD1 (6 bases). The CDR3 totals 15 residues. Trimming stripped 6 bases from V and 3 bases from J, with 18 bases between. Germline values: CDR1 SNHLY, CDR2 FYNNEI. The CDR3 reads CASSEGRDIDYEQYF. DNA of the CDR3: TGTGCCAGCAGCGAGGGCCGGGACATAGACTACGAGCAGTACTTC.

V is TRBV5-1 and J is TRBJ2-7; tentatively, D is TRBD2 (5 bases). This CDR3 has 14 amino acids. Germline loops: CDR1 SGHRS, CDR2 YFSETQ. Trimming removed 7 bases from V and 4 bases from J, with 18 bases in between. This CDR3 is CASRDTGRGYEQYF. In DNA form, the CDR3 reads TGCGCCAGCCGAGATACTGGGAGAGGGTACGAGCAGTACTTC.

This rearrangement joins TRBV5-4 to TRBJ2-5; 7 nucleotides agree with TRBD1. This CDR3 is built from 15 residues. CDR1 SGHNT and CDR2 YYREEE come from the germline V gene (reference sequence). With V trimmed by 4 bases and J by 5 bases, 11 bases remained unmatched. In DNA form, the CDR3 reads TGTGCCAGCAGCGACAGGGCTTCTAGTGGCGAGACCCAGTACTTC. Residues: CASSDRASSGETQYF.

This chain links TRBV9 with TRBJ2-2, with 9 bases matching TRBD1. The CDR3 runs to 17 residues. Germline trimming cut 4 bases from V and 2 bases from J; bases unmatched to any gene: 9. Germline CDR1 and CDR2: SGDLS and YYNGEE. This chain's CDR3 is CASSRGTGPFNTGELFF. CDR3 in DNA: TGTGCCAGCAGCCGCGGGACAGGGCCTTTCAACACCGGGGAGCTGTTTTTT. Combining the CDR3 with reference TRBV9 and TRBJ2-2 gives the whole variable domain DSGVTQTPKHLITATGQRVTLRCSPRSGDLSVYWYQQSLDQGLQFLIQYYNGEERAKGNILERFSAQQFPDLHSELNLSSLELGDSALYFCASSRGTGPFNTGELFFGEGSRLTVL.

The chain couples TRBV18 to TRBJ2-6, with unresolved D. CDR3 size: 16 residues. Trimming removed 2 bases from V and 0 bases from J, with 8 bases in between. Germline CDR1 reads KGHSH; CDR2 reads LQKENI. Written as DNA, the CDR3 is TGTGCCAGCTCACCAGTGTCCGCCTCTGGGGCCAACGTCCTGACTTTC. Translating it yields CASSPVSASGANVLTF.

The chain is built from TRBV15 and TRBJ2-1, with a tentative D call TRBD1 (6 bases). V lost 0 bases, J lost 3 bases, and 12 bases lay in between. The CDR3 runs 16 residues. Per the germline V gene, CDR1 is LNHNV and CDR2 is YYDKDF (reference sequence). The CDR3 DNA is TGTGCCACCAGCAGAGATAAGGGGGTTGGCTACAATGAGCAGTTCTTC. It codes for CATSRDKGVGYNEQFF.

V and J are TRBV5-4 and TRBJ1-1; D is perhaps TRBD1 (5 bases). Trimming took off 4 bases at V and 2 bases at J, with 9 bases between the two ends. The length of the CDR3 is 13 residues. Per the germline V gene, CDR1 is SGHNT and CDR2 is YYREEE (reference sequence). The CDR3 DNA sequence: TGTGCCAGCAGCCAGGACATTAACACTGAAGCTTTCTTT. Translated, it gives CASSQDINTEAFF. Variable domain in full (rest from reference TRBV5-4 and TRBJ1-1): ETGVTQSPTHLIKTRGQQVTLRCSSQSGHNTVSWYQQALGQGPQFIFQYYREEENGRGNFPPRFSGLQFPNYSSELNVNALELDDSALYLCASSQDINTEAFFGQGTRLTVV.

The chain has TRBV15 and TRBJ1-4; D not certain. The CDR3 is 13 residues long. V was clipped by 1 base and J by 5 bases, with 5 bases between them. CDR1 LNHNV and CDR2 YYDKDF come from the germline V gene (reference sequence). The CDR3 bases are TGTGCCACCAGCAGAGGCCAGAATGAAAAACTGTTTTTT. This encodes CATSRGQNEKLFF.

The J gene is TRBJ1-2, the V gene TRBV19; 9 nucleotides match TRBD1. From germline, CDR1 is LNHDA and CDR2 SQIVND (reference sequence). The V gene end was trimmed by 7 bases and the J gene end by 4 bases; junction bases not matched to a gene: 7. The length of the CDR3 is 14 residues. CDR3 in amino acids: CASTEQGAFYGYTF. The CDR3 DNA reads TGTGCCAGTACCGAACAGGGGGCCTTCTATGGCTACACCTTC. The full variable domain, rest sourced from reference TRBV19 and TRBJ1-2, is DGGITQSPKYLFRKEGQNVTLSCEQNLNHDAMYWYRQDPGQGLRLIYYSQIVNDFQKGDIAEGYSVSREKKESFPLTVTSAQKNPTAFYLCASTEQGAFYGYTFGSGTRLTVV.

V is TRBV27 and J is TRBJ2-1; TRBD2 matches 16 bases. The germline V gene has CDR1 MNHEY and CDR2 SMNVEV (reference sequence). With V trimmed by 2 bases and J by 0 bases, 7 bases remained unmatched. There are 20 residues in the CDR3. The chain's CDR3 is CASSLQGLAGGQGSYNEQFF. The DNA of the CDR3 is TGTGCCAGCAGTTTACAGGGACTAGCGGGAGGGCAGGGCTCCTACAATGAGCAGTTCTTC.

This clone was seen at least ten times. The chain couples TRBV19 to TRBJ1-2; weak D call: TRBD1 (5 bases). The CDR3 is 16 amino acids. Trimming took 0 bases from V and 3 from J, leaving 14 bases between them. Germline assignment: CDR1 LNHDA and CDR2 SQIVND (reference sequence). CDR3 amino acids: CASSIDPEEGYYGYTF. The CDR3 coding sequence is TGTGCCAGTAGTATAGATCCCGAGGAGGGGTACTATGGCTACACCTTC.